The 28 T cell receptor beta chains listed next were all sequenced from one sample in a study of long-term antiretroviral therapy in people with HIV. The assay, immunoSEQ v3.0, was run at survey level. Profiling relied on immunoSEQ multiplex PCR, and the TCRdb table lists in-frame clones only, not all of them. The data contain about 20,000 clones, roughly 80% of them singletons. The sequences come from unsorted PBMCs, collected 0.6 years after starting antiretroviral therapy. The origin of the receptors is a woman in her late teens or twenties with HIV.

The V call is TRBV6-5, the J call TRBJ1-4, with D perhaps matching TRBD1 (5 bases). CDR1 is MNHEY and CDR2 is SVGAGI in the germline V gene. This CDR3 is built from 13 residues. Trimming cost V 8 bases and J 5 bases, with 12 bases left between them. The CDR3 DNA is TGTGCCAGCCGAAGGGCAGGGAATGAAAAACTGTTTTTT. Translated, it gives CASRRAGNEKLFF.

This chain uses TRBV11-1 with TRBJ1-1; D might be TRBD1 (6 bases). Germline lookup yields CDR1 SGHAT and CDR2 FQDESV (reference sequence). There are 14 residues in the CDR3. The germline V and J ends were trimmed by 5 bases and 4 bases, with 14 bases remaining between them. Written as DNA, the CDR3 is TGTGCCAGCAGCGTTTTGGGGGGCCCCACTGAAGCTTTCTTT. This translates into CASSVLGGPTEAFF.

CDR3 bases: TGTGCCATCAGTGAGTCAGGGGTCTATGGCTACACCTTC. Protein product: CAISESGVYGYTF. J is TRBJ1-2 and V is TRBV10-3; D is possibly TRBD1 (5 bases). There are 13 residues in the CDR3. Germline-derived CDR1 and CDR2 are ENHRY and SYGVKD. The germline V and J ends were trimmed by 0 bases and 4 bases, with 6 bases remaining between them.

As DNA, the CDR3 is TGTGCCAGCAGCTTAGGGCAACAGCCCCAGCATTTT. Its protein product is CASSLGQQPQHF. The V call is TRBV13, the J call TRBJ1-5; D is unresolved. The CDR3 runs 12 residues. V lost 0 bases, J lost 7 bases, and 4 bases lay in between. CDR1 is PRHDT and CDR2 is FYEKMQ in the germline V gene (reference sequence).

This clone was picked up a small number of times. CDR3 region: CASSPNRDSRPDYGYTF. CDR3 nucleotide sequence: TGTGCCAGCTCACCAAATCGGGATTCGCGACCCGATTATGGCTACACCTTC. The rearrangement joins TRBV18 to TRBJ1-2; D unclear. The V end lost 2 bases, the J end lost 5 bases, and 21 bases lay between the germline ends. In germline, CDR1 is KGHSH, CDR2 LQKENI. This CDR3 has 17 residues. The variable domain in full, with the rest retrieved from reference TRBV18 and TRBJ1-2, is NAGVMQNPRHLVRRRGQEARLRCSPMKGHSHVYWYRQLPEEGLKFMVYLQKENIIDESGMPKERFSAEFPKEGPSILRIQQVVRGDSAAYFCASSPNRDSRPDYGYTFGSGTRLTVV.

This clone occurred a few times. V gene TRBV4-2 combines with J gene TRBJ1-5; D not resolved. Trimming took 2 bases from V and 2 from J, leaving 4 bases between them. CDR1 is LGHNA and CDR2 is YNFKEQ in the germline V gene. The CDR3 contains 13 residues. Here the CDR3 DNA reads TGTGCCAGCAGCCAATTCGGCAATCAGCCCCAGCATTTT. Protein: CASSQFGNQPQHF.

DNA for the CDR3: TGTGCCAGCAGTTACTCCCAAAGCTCCTACGAGCAGTACTTC. Encoded protein: CASSYSQSSYEQYF. This chain links TRBV6-6 with TRBJ2-7, with D hard to call. V dropped 0 bases and J dropped 0 bases, with 6 bases sitting between them. Germline V gives CDR1 MNHNY, CDR2 SVGAGI (reference sequence). CDR3 length: 14 residues.

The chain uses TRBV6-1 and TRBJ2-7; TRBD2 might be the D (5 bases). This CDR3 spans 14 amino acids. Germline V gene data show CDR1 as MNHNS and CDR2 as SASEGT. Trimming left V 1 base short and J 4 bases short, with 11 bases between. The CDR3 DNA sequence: TGTGCCAGCAGTGAAGTCGGACTGACATACGAGCAGTACTTC. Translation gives CASSEVGLTYEQYF.

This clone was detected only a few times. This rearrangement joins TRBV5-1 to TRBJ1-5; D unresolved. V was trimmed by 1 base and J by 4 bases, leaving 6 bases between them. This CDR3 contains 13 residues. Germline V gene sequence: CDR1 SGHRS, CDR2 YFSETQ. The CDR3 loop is CASSLRENQPQHF. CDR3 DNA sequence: TGCGCCAGCAGCTTGCGCGAGAATCAGCCCCAGCATTTT.

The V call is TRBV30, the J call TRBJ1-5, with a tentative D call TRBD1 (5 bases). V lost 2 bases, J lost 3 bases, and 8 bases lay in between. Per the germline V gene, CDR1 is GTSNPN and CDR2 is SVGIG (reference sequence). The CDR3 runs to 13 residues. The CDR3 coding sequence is TGTGCCTGGAGTAGACAGTCCAATCAGCCCCAGCATTTT. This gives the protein CAWSRQSNQPQHF.

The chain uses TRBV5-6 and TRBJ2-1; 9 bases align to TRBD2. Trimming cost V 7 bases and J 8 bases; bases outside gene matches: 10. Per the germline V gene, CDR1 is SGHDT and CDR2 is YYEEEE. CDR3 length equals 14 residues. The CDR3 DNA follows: TGTGCCAGCCGGGAGCGGGGGGCAGGCGATGAGCAGTTCTTC. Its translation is CASRERGAGDEQFF.

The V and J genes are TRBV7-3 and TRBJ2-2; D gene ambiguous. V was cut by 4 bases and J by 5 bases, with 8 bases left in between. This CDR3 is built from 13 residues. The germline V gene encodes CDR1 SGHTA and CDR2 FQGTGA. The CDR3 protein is CASSSLGTGELFF. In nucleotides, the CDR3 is TGTGCCAGCAGCTCCTTGGGTACCGGGGAGCTGTTTTTT.

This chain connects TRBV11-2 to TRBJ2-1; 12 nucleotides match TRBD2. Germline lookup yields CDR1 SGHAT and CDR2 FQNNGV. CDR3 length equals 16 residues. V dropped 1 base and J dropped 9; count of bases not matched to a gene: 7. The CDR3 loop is CASSLGTGLAGSEQFF. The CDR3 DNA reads TGTGCCAGCAGCTTAGGGACGGGACTAGCGGGTAGTGAGCAGTTCTTC.

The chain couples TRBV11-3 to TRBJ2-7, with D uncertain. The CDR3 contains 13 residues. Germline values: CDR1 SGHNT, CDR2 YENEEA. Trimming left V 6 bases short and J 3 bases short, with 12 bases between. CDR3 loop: CASSQIHNYEQYF. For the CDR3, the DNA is TGTGCCAGCAGTCAAATCCATAACTACGAGCAGTACTTC.

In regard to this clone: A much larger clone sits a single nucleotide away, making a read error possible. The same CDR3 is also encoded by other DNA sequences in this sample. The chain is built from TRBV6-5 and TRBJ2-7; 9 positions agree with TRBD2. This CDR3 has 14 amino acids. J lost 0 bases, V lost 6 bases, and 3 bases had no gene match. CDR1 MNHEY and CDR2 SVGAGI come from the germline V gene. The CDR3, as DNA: TGTGCCAGCAGCTTTAGCGGGAGCTCCTACGAGCAGTACTTC. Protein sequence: CASSFSGSSYEQYF.

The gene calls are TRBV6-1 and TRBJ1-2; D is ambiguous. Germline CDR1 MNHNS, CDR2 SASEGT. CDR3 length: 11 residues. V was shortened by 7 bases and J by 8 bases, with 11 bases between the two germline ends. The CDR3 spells CASTLVGGYTF. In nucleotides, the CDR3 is TGTGCCAGCACCCTTGTAGGCGGCTACACCTTC.

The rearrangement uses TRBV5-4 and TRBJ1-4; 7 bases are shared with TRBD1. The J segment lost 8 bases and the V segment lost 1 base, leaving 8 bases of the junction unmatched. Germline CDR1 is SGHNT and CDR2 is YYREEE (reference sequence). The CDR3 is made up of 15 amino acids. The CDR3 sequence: CASSLTTGRVEKLFF. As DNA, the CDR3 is TGTGCCAGCAGCTTGACGACAGGGAGGGTGGAAAAACTGTTTTTT.

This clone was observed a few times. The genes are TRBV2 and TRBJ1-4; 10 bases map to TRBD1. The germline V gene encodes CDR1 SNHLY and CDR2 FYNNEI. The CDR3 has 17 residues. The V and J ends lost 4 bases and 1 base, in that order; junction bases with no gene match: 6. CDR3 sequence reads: CASSGDRGGETNEKLFF. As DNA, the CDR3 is TGTGCCAGCAGTGGGGACAGGGGAGGAGAAACTAATGAAAAACTGTTTTTT.

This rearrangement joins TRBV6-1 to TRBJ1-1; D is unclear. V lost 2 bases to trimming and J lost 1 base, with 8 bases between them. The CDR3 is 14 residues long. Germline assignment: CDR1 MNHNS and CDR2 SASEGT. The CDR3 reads CASSEKVGNTEAFF. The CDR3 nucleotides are TGTGCCAGCAGTGAAAAGGTAGGGAACACTGAAGCTTTCTTT.

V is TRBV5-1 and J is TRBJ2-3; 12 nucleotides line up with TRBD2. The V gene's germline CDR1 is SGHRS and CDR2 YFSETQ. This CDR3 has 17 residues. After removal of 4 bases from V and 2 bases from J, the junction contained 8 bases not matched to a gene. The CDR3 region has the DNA TGCGCCAGCAGCCCGCCGACTAGCGGGGGAAACACAGATACGCAGTATTTT. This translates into CASSPPTSGGNTDTQYF.

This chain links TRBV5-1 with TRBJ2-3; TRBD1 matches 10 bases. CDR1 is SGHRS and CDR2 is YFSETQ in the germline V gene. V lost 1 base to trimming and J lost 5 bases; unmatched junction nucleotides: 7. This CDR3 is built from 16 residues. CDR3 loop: CASSLRGTGAEDTQYF. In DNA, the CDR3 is TGCGCCAGCAGCTTGAGGGGGACAGGGGCGGAAGATACGCAGTATTTT.

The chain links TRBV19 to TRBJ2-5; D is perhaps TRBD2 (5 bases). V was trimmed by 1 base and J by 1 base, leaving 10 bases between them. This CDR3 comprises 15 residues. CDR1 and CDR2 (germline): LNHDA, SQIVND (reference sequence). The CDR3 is CASSIALSGQETQYF. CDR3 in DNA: TGTGCCAGTAGTATAGCTCTCAGCGGCCAAGAGACCCAGTACTTC. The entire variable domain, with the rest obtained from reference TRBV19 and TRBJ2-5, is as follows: DGGITQSPKYLFRKEGQNVTLSCEQNLNHDAMYWYRQDPGQGLRLIYYSQIVNDFQKGDIAEGYSVSREKKESFPLTVTSAQKNPTAFYLCASSIALSGQETQYFGPGTRLLVL.

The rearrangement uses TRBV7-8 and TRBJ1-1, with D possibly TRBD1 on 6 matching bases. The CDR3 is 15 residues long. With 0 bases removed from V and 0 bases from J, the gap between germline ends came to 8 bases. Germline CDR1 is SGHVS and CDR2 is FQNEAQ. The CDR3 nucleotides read TGTGCCAGCAGCTTAGCGCAGGGGATGAACACTGAAGCTTTCTTT. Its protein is CASSLAQGMNTEAFF.

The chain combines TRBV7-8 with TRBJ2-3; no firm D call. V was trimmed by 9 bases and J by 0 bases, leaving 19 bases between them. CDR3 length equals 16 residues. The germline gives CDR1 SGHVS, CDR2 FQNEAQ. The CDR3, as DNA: TGTGCCAGTTGCACGACCCGGGCCTCTAGCACAGATACGCAGTATTTT. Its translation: CASCTTRASSTDTQYF.

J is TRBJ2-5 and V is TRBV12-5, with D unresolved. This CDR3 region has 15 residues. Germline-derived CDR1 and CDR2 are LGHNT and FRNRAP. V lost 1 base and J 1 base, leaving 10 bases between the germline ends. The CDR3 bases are TGTGCTAGTGGTTTGGGAAGATCCACCCAAGAGACCCAGTACTTC. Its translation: CASGLGRSTQETQYF.

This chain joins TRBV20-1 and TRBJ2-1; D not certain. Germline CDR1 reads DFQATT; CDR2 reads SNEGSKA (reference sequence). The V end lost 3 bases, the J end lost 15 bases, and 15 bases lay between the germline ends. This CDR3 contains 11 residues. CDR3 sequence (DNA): TGCAGTGCTAGTAACAACCGCAACCCGTTCTTC. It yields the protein CSASNNRNPFF.

CDR3 in DNA: TGCGCCAGCAGCCTCTTCCTAGACGGTGACCTTTATGGCTACACCTTC. It is translated as CASSLFLDGDLYGYTF. V is TRBV4-3 and J is TRBJ1-2; unclear D gene. The CDR3 extends over 16 amino acids. Trimming removed 4 bases from V and 5 bases from J, with 20 bases in between. Germline values: CDR1 LGHNA, CDR2 YSLEER.

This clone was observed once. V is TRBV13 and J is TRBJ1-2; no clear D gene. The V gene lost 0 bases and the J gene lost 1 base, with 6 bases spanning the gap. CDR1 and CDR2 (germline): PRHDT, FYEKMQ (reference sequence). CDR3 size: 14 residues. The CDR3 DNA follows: TGTGCCAGCAGCTTAGGGTCTCTTAACTATGGCTACACCTTC. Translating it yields CASSLGSLNYGYTF. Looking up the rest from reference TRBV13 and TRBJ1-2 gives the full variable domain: AAGVIQSPRHLIKEKRETATLKCYPIPRHDTVYWYQQGPGQDPQFLISFYEKMQSDKGSIPDRFSAQQFSDYHSELNMSSLELGDSALYFCASSLGSLNYGYTFGSGTRLTVV.